The 7 T cell receptor beta chains given below trace back to one sample, sequenced in a study of cytomegalovirus exposure and HLA in healthy donors. PCR involved 60 Vbeta and 13 Jbeta primers. Profiled with immunoSEQ multiplex PCR; TCRdb holds only in-frame clones, not every one. The table includes 95,000 to 110,000 clones, more than 70% detected once. Sequencing input: PBMCs. These receptors were collected from a man aged 25 to 45 in good health and CMV-seronegative.

The rearrangement joins TRBV28 to TRBJ2-2; weak D call: TRBD1 (7 bases). Trimming cost V 5 bases and J 3 bases, with 13 bases left between them. Germline V CDR1 and CDR2: MDHEN, SYDVKM. CDR3 length: 15 amino acids. The CDR3 loop is CASSRQGGHTGELFF. In nucleotides, the CDR3 is TGTGCCAGCAGTCGACAGGGAGGTCACACCGGGGAGCTGTTTTTT.

This clone is a singleton in its sample. The gene calls are TRBV29-1 and TRBJ1-1, with 7 bases lining up with TRBD1. Losses at the gene ends were 1 base for V and 1 base for J; bases not matched to a gene: 9. This CDR3 region has 16 residues. CDR1 and CDR2 from the germline V gene are SQVTM and ANQGSEA. CDR3 protein: CSVEGGQGVTNTEAFF. In DNA form, the CDR3 reads TGCAGCGTTGAAGGAGGGCAGGGGGTAACGAACACTGAAGCTTTCTTT.

The genes are TRBV30 and TRBJ2-7, with 9 bases identical to TRBD1. Trimming cost V 0 bases and J 3 bases; bases outside gene matches: 6. The CDR3 extends over 15 amino acids. Germline CDR1 is GTSNPN and CDR2 is SVGIG (reference sequence). CDR3 bases: TGTGCCTGGAGTGTAGGTGGGACAGGGCTCTACGAGCAGTACTTC. Its protein is CAWSVGGTGLYEQYF.

This clone turned up a few times. The chain links TRBV10-1 to TRBJ2-7; 10 nucleotides match TRBD1. The trim removed 9 bases at V and 6 bases at J, leaving 8 bases unmatched. This CDR3 has 13 amino acids. Per the germline V gene, CDR1 is WNHNN and CDR2 is SYGVQD (reference sequence). CDR3 nucleotides: TGCGCCAGTGTGATCCGGGACAGGGGCGAGCAGTACTTC. Its protein is CASVIRDRGEQYF.

This rearrangement joins TRBV18 to TRBJ2-2, with TRBD1 identical over 7 bases. This CDR3 comprises 16 residues. From germline, CDR1 is KGHSH and CDR2 LQKENI. J lost 4 bases, V lost 2 bases, and 7 bases had no gene match. CDR3 sequence (DNA): TGTGCCAGCTCACCATCGACAGGGTCGGTCACCGGGGAGCTGTTTTTT. Residues: CASSPSTGSVTGELFF.

The chain has TRBV14 and TRBJ2-3, with 9 bases aligning to TRBD2. There are 15 residues in the CDR3. In germline, CDR1 is SGHDN, CDR2 FVKESK. Unmatched junction bases numbered 0, after V lost 2 bases and J lost 0 bases. In DNA form, the CDR3 reads TGTGCCAGCAGCCAAACTAGCGGGAGCACAGATACGCAGTATTTT. Translating gives CASSQTSGSTDTQYF.

This clone occurred a few times. This sequence joins TRBV6-1 and TRBJ1-1; 8 bases are shared with TRBD1. J gave up 0 bases and V 11 bases, and 8 bases lay outside the gene matches. Germline CDR1 MNHNS, CDR2 SASEGT. The CDR3 contains 14 residues. CDR3 sequence reads: CASRTGLLNTEAFF. The CDR3 region has the DNA TGTGCCTCACGGACAGGGCTGTTGAACACTGAAGCTTTCTTT.